These 23 T cell receptor beta chains originate from one sample sequenced in a study of T-cell memory formation after mild COVID-19. TCRdb re-called the 5' RACE reads through MiXCR, storing one row per CDR3 protein. The sample has a few hundred thousand distinct CDR3 sequences, 20% to 25% seen once. Sequencing was carried out using PBMCs or a T cell subset sorted from them (not recorded which). The receptor source for this set is an adult woman who had mild COVID-19 (a few samples of this study predate the infection). Cell type and time point are not known.

This chain joins TRBV5-5 and TRBJ2-3; the match to TRBD2 covers 8 bases. This CDR3 is 13 amino acids long. V shed 8 bases and J 10 bases; nucleotides not matched to a gene: 12. Germline CDR1 and CDR2: SGHKS and YYEKEE (reference sequence). The CDR3 loop reads CASTIGGAYSQYF. In DNA form, the CDR3 reads TGTGCCAGTACGATCGGGGGGGCCTATTCGCAGTATTTT.

The rearrangement links TRBV29-1 to TRBJ1-2, with 7 bases aligning to TRBD1. The CDR3 covers 15 residues. CDR1 is SQVTM and CDR2 is ANQGSEA in the germline V gene. Trimming at V came to 3 bases and at J to 8 bases, leaving 15 bases not matched to a gene. This chain's CDR3 is CSVDPDWAGGLGYTF. In DNA, the CDR3 is TGCAGCGTTGACCCCGATTGGGCAGGGGGATTGGGCTACACCTTC. Using reference TRBV29-1 and TRBJ1-2 for the parts outside the CDR3, the full variable domain is SAVISQKPSRDICQRGTSLTIQCQVDSQVTMMFWYRQQPGQSLTLIATANQGSEATYESGFVIDKFPISRPNLTFSTLTVSNMSPEDSSIYLCSVDPDWAGGLGYTFGSGTRLTVV.

The genes are TRBV11-3 and TRBJ2-1, with D unresolved. V was cut by 0 bases and J by 9 bases, with 6 bases left in between. Germline V lookup: CDR1 SGHNT, CDR2 YENEEA. The CDR3 is 12 amino acids. CDR3 in DNA: TGTGCCAGCAGCTTAGATACGGGTGAGCAGTTCTTC. Protein: CASSLDTGEQFF.

The genes are TRBV10-3 and TRBJ2-1; D is perhaps TRBD1 (6 bases). Germline V gene lookup returns CDR1 ENHRY and CDR2 SYGVKD. The V and J ends lost 6 bases and 5 bases respectively, with 17 bases between them. This CDR3 is 15 amino acids long. In DNA, the CDR3 is TGTGCCATCAGATCGTCAGGACAGTTTGACAATGAGCAGTTCTTC. This translates into CAIRSSGQFDNEQFF.

This clonotype was counted a few times. The rearrangement joins TRBV7-9 to TRBJ1-5, with TRBD1 matching over 8 bases. This CDR3 has 15 amino acids. Per germline, CDR1 SEHNR and CDR2 FQNEAQ (reference sequence). J was trimmed by 3 bases and V by 2 bases; bases with no gene match: 3. The CDR3 loop reads CASSLSGGVNQPQHF. The DNA of the CDR3 is TGTGCCAGCAGCTTATCAGGGGGCGTCAATCAGCCCCAGCATTTT.

This clonotype turned up a few times. The gene calls are TRBV5-1 and TRBJ2-7, with D possibly being TRBD1 or TRBD2 (5 bases each). Germline V CDR1 and CDR2: SGHRS, YFSETQ. CDR3 length: 14 amino acids. Trimming took 4 bases from V and 2 from J, leaving 13 bases between them. The CDR3 DNA is TGCGCCAGCAGCGGAACGGGACCTCCCTACGAGCAGTACTTC. Its protein is CASSGTGPPYEQYF.

The J gene is TRBJ2-7, the V gene TRBV7-2, with 10 bases aligning to TRBD2. Germline V gene lookup returns CDR1 SGHTA and CDR2 FQGNSA. The V segment lost 4 bases and the J segment 4 bases; nucleotides outside the gene matches: 7. The CDR3 is 15 residues long. The CDR3 protein is CASSSRTSGLYEQYF. DNA for the CDR3: TGTGCCAGCAGCTCGAGGACTAGCGGCCTGTACGAGCAGTACTTC.

The sample holds a few counts of this clonotype. V gene TRBV5-5 combines with J gene TRBJ1-2, with unresolved D. This CDR3 has 13 residues. Trimming removed 4 bases at V and 2 bases at J, with 9 bases between. The V gene's germline CDR1 is SGHKS and CDR2 YYEKEE (reference sequence). The chain's CDR3 is CASSTVQNYGYTF. CDR3 nucleotide sequence: TGTGCCAGCAGCACAGTTCAGAACTATGGCTACACCTTC.

The chain couples TRBV6-5 to TRBJ1-2, with D perhaps TRBD1 (6 bases). CDR3 size: 14 residues. Germline CDR1 and CDR2: MNHEY and SVGAGI. Trimming pared 6 bases from V and 8 bases from J, leaving 19 bases between. The chain's CDR3 is CASSPGDRTDGYTF. As DNA, the CDR3 is TGTGCCAGCAGCCCAGGGGACCGAACGGACGGCTACACCTTC.

This clonotype was detected a few times. The CDR3 bases are TGTGCCAGCAGCGAAACAGGACAGGGGGCCTACGAGCAGTACTTC. The encoded protein is CASSETGQGAYEQYF. The V call is TRBV9, the J call TRBJ2-7, with 10 bases fitting TRBD1. CDR3 length: 15 residues. Per the germline V gene, CDR1 is SGDLS and CDR2 is YYNGEE. Losses at the gene ends were 3 bases for V and 2 bases for J; bases not matched to a gene: 5.

This clonotype showed up many times. The CDR3: CASSLSFETQYF. The CDR3 DNA reads as TGTGCCAGCAGCTTATCTTTCGAGACCCAGTACTTC. The V and J genes are TRBV7-2 and TRBJ2-5; no reliable D call. Germline assignment: CDR1 SGHTA and CDR2 FQGNSA. V shed 2 bases and J shed 5 bases, with 6 bases lying between them. The CDR3 runs to 12 residues. The variable domain in full, completed from reference TRBV7-2 and TRBJ2-5, reads GAGVSQSPSNKVTEKGKDVELRCDPISGHTALYWYRQSLGQGLEFLIYFQGNSAPDKSGLPSDRFSAERTGGSVSTLTIQRTQQEDSAVYLCASSLSFETQYFGPGTRLLVL.

The chain is built from TRBV7-7 and TRBJ2-2; 10 bases align to TRBD2. V lost 6 bases to trimming and J lost 1 base; unmatched junction nucleotides: 5. This CDR3 has 16 residues. Germline V gene sequence: CDR1 SSHAT, CDR2 FNYEAQ (reference sequence). The CDR3 DNA sequence: TGTGCCAGCAGTCCCAGGACTAGCGGGAACACCGGGGAGCTGTTTTTT. Amino acids: CASSPRTSGNTGELFF.

V gene TRBV14 combines with J gene TRBJ2-3, with 7 bases matching TRBD2. The V gene end was trimmed by 4 bases and the J gene end by 0 bases; junction bases not matched to a gene: 4. The germline CDR1 and CDR2 sequences are SGHDN and FVKESK. This CDR3 region has 15 residues. The CDR3 loop is CASSPKAGSTDTQYF. In DNA, the CDR3 is TGTGCCAGCAGCCCTAAAGCGGGAAGCACAGATACGCAGTATTTT. The entire variable domain, with the rest obtained from reference TRBV14 and TRBJ2-3, is as follows: EAGVTQFPSHSVIEKGQTVTLRCDPISGHDNLYWYRRVMGKEIKFLLHFVKESKQDESGMPNNRFLAERTGGTYSTLKVQPAELEDSGVYFCASSPKAGSTDTQYFGPGTRLTVL.

This clonotype was observed a handful of times. V gene TRBV6-1 combines with J gene TRBJ2-3; perhaps TRBD2 as D (6 bases). The V gene lost 4 bases and the J gene lost 6 bases, with 11 bases spanning the gap. The CDR3 covers 13 residues. Per the germline V gene, CDR1 is MNHNS and CDR2 is SASEGT. The CDR3 spells CASSAHGGDTQYF. The CDR3 DNA reads TGTGCCAGCAGTGCTCACGGAGGGGATACGCAGTATTTT.

The chain links TRBV7-2 to TRBJ2-7; possibly TRBD2 for D (5 bases). This CDR3 region has 14 residues. CDR1 is SGHTA, CDR2 FQGNSA, per germline. V was shortened by 3 bases and J by 4 bases, with 13 bases between the two germline ends. The CDR3 loop is CASSLPETIYEQYF. In DNA, the CDR3 is TGTGCCAGCAGCTTGCCGGAGACTATTTACGAGCAGTACTTC.

CDR3 nucleotides: TGCGCCAGCAGCTTGGCTACGACAGGGTGGGAGACCCAGTACTTC. It encodes CASSLATTGWETQYF. The V gene is TRBV5-1, the J gene TRBJ2-5; 7 bases agree with TRBD1. Germline V gene lookup returns CDR1 SGHRS and CDR2 YFSETQ. This CDR3 has 15 residues. Germline trimming cut 0 bases from V and 5 bases from J; bases unmatched to any gene: 7.

CDR3 coding DNA: TGTGCCAGTAAGGGACAGTTTCTTAACACTGAAGCTTTCTTT. Its translation: CASKGQFLNTEAFF. The chain combines TRBV27 with TRBJ1-1; 7 nucleotides agree with TRBD1. Germline lookup yields CDR1 MNHEY and CDR2 SMNVEV (reference sequence). With V trimmed by 9 bases and J by 2 bases, 9 bases remained unmatched. CDR3 length: 14 residues.

V gene TRBV12-3 or TRBV12-4 combines with J gene TRBJ2-2, with 9 bases identical to TRBD1. Trimming removed 6 bases from V and 6 bases from J; junction bases left unmatched: 8. The CDR3 covers 15 residues. The CDR3 sequence is CASRGEQGAPGELFF. The CDR3 DNA sequence: TGTGCCAGCAGGGGAGAACAGGGGGCGCCCGGGGAGCTGTTTTTT.

This chain's CDR3 is CASQGQGTDTQYF. The CDR3 nucleotides read TGTGCCAGCCAAGGACAGGGCACAGATACGCAGTATTTT. V gene TRBV7-2 combines with J gene TRBJ2-3, with 7 bases matching TRBD1. This CDR3 region has 13 residues. V dropped 8 bases and J dropped 1; count of bases not matched to a gene: 3. Germline lookup yields CDR1 SGHTA and CDR2 FQGNSA.

The rearrangement joins TRBV20-1 to TRBJ2-7; the D is unclear. This CDR3 is built from 13 residues. CDR1 is DFQATT, CDR2 SNEGSKA, per germline (reference sequence). The germline V and J ends were trimmed by 3 bases and 3 bases, with 12 bases remaining between them. CDR3 in DNA: TGCAGTGCTAGGGGAAAGATCCTCTACGAGCAGTACTTC. Amino acid sequence: CSARGKILYEQYF.

This clonotype was seen only a few times. The chain links TRBV12-3 or TRBV12-4 to TRBJ2-1, with TRBD2 identical over 9 bases. The CDR3 is 15 residues long. J gave up 3 bases and V 6 bases, and 6 bases lay outside the gene matches. The CDR3 region is CASRTSGELYNEQFF. CDR3 coding DNA: TGTGCCAGCAGGACTAGCGGCGAACTCTACAATGAGCAGTTCTTC.

The rearrangement joins TRBV16 to TRBJ2-7; no definite D call. V was trimmed by 2 bases and J by 2 bases, leaving 7 bases between them. CDR1 is KGHSY and CDR2 is FQNENV in the germline V gene. This CDR3 region has 13 residues. The CDR3 here is CASSQKVTYEQYF. The CDR3 DNA reads as TGTGCCAGCAGCCAAAAAGTTACCTACGAGCAGTACTTC.

This clonotype was found a few times. The gene calls are TRBV12-3 or TRBV12-4 and TRBJ2-3; 7 bases are a match to TRBD2. This CDR3 spans 15 amino acids. V shed 9 bases and J 1 base; nucleotides not matched to a gene: 10. The CDR3 DNA follows: TGTGCCAGTGAGCTGGGCGGGAGTCGCACAGATACGCAGTATTTT. Amino acids: CASELGGSRTDTQYF.